Included here is one TCR beta chain sequence, with context. Its antigen is undetermined. These data originate in a study of identical twins. Overall study findings and caveats: Less excess twin sharing appeared in beta out-of-frame sequences.

With V trimmed by 3 bases and J by 5 bases, 3 bases remained unmatched. Germline CDR1 and CDR2: MNHEY and SMNVEV (reference sequence). The CDR3 totals 15 residues. Healthy Caucasians alone served as donors. A universal primer site was incorporated via template switching, and the cDNA contained unique molecular identifiers. From the 5' RACE reads, TCRdb called clonotypes with MiXCR, one entry per CDR3 protein. The sample records approximately 550,000 distinct CDR3 sequences, around 22% being singletons. A further study also used this sample, focusing on yellow fever vaccine responses in identical twins.

The chain recombines TRBV27 with TRBJ2-2; 10 positions match TRBD1. The specimen sequenced was CD4+ T cells sorted from blood. The source of this sequence is a woman aged 18-30 years in good health. The CDR3 sequence is CASSLTGGLTGELFF. CDR3 nucleotides: TGTGCCAGCAGTTTGACAGGGGGCTTGACCGGGGAGCTGTTTTTT.